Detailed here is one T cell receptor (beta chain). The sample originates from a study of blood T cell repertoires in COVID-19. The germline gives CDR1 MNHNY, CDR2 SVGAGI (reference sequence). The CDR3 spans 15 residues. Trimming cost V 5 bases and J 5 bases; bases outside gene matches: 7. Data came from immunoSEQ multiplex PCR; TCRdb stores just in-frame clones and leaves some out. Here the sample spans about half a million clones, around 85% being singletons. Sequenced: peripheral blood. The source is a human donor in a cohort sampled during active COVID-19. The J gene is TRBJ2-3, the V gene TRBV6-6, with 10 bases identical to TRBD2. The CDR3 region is CASSLSGRVGDTQYF. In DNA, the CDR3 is TGTGCCAGCAGTCTGAGCGGGAGGGTAGGAGATACGCAGTATTTT.